This T cell receptor (beta chain) was documented in a study of T cells after yellow fever vaccination. The V end lost 1 base, the J end lost 5 bases, and 13 bases lay between the germline ends. CDR1 is LNHNV and CDR2 is YYDKDF in the germline V gene (reference sequence). The CDR3 covers 15 residues. General study findings and limits: Post-booster reappearance was seen for most primary-vaccination clones (just under 97% CD4, around 90% CD8). The secondary T-cell response peaked on day 5, not day 15, but was weaker.

TCRdb reprocessed the 5' RACE reads via MiXCR and lists one record per CDR3 protein. The data contain fewer than 450,000 distinct CDR3 sequences, approximately 10% of them singletons. On this clonotype itself: Its antigen is undetermined.

This specimen consisted of PBMCs, obtained on the day of the first yellow fever vaccination. The chain recombines TRBV15 with TRBJ2-3; no firm D call. The clonotype comes from a man between 18 and 35 years old who received the YFV17D yellow fever vaccine. CDR3 sequence reads: CATSRAHVTGDTQYF. CDR3 in DNA: TGTGCCACCAGCAGAGCCCATGTAACGGGAGATACGCAGTATTTT. The full variable domain, with the rest looked up from reference TRBV15 and TRBJ2-3, is DAMVIQNPRYQVTQFGKPVTLSCSQTLNHNVMYWYQQKSSQAPKLLFHYYDKDFNNEADTPDNFQSRRPNTSFCFLDIRSPGLGDTAMYLCATSRAHVTGDTQYFGPGTRLTVL.